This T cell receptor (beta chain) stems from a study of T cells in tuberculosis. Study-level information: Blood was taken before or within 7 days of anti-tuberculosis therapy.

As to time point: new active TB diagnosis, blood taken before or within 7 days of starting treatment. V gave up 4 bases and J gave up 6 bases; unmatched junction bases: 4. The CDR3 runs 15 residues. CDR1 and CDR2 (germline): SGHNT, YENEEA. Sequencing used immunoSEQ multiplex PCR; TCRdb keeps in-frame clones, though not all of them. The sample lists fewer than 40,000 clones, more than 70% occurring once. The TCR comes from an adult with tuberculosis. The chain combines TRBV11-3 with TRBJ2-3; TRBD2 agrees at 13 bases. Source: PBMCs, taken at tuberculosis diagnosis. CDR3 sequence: CASSSGLAGADTQYF. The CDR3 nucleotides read TGTGCCAGCAGCTCCGGACTAGCGGGGGCGGATACGCAGTATTTT.